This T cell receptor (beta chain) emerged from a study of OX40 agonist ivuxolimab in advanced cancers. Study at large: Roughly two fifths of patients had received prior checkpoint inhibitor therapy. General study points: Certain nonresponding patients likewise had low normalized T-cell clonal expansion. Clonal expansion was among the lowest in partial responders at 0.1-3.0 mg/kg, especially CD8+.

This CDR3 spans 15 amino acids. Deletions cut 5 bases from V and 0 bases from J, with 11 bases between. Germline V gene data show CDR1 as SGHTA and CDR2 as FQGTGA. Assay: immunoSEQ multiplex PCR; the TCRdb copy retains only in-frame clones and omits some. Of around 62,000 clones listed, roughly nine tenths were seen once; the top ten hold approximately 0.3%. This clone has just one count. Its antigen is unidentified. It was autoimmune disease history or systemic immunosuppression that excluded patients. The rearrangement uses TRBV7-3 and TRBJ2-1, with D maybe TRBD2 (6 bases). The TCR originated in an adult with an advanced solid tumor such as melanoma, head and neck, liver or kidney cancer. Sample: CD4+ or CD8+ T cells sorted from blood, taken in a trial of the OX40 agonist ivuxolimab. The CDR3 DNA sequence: TGTGCCAGCAGCACAGCGGGTAACTCCTACAATGAGCAGTTCTTC. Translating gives CASSTAGNSYNEQFF.